What follows is one T cell receptor (beta chain) and its context. Profiling relied on immunoSEQ multiplex PCR, and the TCRdb table lists in-frame clones only, not all of them. The data contain about 130,000 clones, around 88% of them singletons. These data belong to a study of blood T cell repertoires in COVID-19. Unmatched junction bases numbered 15, after V lost 4 bases and J lost 7 bases. CDR3 size: 16 residues. The germline CDR1 and CDR2 sequences are SGHNT and YYREEE (reference sequence). This TCR derives from a woman aged 50 to 60 who had recovered from COVID-19. Sequencing was performed on PBMCs or T cells enriched from blood (not recorded which). The chain combines TRBV5-4 with TRBJ2-7, with 9 positions matching TRBD2. CDR3 region: CASSPRLAARPLEQYF. The CDR3 coding sequence is TGTGCCAGCAGCCCCCGACTAGCGGCCAGGCCCTTGGAGCAGTACTTC.